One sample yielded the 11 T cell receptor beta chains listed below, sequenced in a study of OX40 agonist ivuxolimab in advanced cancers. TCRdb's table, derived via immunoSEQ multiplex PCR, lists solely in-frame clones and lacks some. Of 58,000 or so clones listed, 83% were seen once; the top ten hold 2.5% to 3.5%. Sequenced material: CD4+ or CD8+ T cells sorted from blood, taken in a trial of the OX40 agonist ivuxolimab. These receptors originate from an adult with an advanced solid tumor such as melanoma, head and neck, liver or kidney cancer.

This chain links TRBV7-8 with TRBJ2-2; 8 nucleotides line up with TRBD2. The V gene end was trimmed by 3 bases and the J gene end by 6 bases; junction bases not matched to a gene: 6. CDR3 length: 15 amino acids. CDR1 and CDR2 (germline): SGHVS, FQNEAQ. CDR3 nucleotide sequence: TGTGCCAGCAGCTTCGGGGGGGCCTCAGCCGGGGAGCTGTTTTTT. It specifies CASSFGGASAGELFF. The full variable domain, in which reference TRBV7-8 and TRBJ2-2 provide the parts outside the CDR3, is GAGVSQSPRYKVAKRGQDVALRCDPISGHVSLFWYQQALGQGPEFLTYFQNEAQLDKSGLPSDRFFAERPEGSVSTLKIQRTQQEDSAVYLCASSFGGASAGELFFGEGSRLTVL.

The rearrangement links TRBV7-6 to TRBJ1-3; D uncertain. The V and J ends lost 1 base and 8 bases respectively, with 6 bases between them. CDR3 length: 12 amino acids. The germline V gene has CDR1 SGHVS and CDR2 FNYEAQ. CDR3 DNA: TGTGCCAGCAGCTTAGGGGTTGACACCATATATTTT. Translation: CASSLGVDTIYF.

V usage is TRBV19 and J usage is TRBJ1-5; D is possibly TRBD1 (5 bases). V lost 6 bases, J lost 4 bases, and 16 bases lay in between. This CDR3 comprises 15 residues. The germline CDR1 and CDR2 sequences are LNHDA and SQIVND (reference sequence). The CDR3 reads CASRVQLAGNQPQHF. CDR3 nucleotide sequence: TGTGCCAGTAGGGTCCAACTGGCAGGGAATCAGCCCCAGCATTTT. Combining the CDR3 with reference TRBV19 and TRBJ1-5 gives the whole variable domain DGGITQSPKYLFRKEGQNVTLSCEQNLNHDAMYWYRQDPGQGLRLIYYSQIVNDFQKGDIAEGYSVSREKKESFPLTVTSAQKNPTAFYLCASRVQLAGNQPQHFGDGTRLSIL.

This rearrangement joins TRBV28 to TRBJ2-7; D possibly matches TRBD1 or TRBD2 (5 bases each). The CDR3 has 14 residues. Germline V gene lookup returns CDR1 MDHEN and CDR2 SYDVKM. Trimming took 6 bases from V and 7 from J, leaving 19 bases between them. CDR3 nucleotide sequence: TGTGCCAGCAGCCCCCCGGGACCCACAAAAGAGCAGTACTTC. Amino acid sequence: CASSPPGPTKEQYF.

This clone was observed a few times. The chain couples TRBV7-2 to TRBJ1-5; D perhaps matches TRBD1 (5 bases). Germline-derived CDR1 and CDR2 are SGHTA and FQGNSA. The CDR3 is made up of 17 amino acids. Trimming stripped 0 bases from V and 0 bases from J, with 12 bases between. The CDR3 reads CASSLARGSNSNQPQHF. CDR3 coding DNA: TGTGCCAGCAGCTTAGCGAGGGGAAGTAATAGCAATCAGCCCCAGCATTTT.

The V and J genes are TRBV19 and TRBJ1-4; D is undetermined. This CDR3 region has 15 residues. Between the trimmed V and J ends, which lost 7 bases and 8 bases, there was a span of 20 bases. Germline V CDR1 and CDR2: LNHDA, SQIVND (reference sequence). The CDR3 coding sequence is TGTGCCAGTAAAGGCCTCCGGACCCCGGGGGAAAAACTGTTTTTT. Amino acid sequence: CASKGLRTPGEKLFF.

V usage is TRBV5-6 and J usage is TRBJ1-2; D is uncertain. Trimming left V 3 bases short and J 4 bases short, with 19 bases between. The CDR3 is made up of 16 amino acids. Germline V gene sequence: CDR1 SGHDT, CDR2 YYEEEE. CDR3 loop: CASSSLQLQIVYGYTF. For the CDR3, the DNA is TGTGCCAGCAGCTCCCTCCAGCTGCAGATCGTCTATGGCTACACCTTC.

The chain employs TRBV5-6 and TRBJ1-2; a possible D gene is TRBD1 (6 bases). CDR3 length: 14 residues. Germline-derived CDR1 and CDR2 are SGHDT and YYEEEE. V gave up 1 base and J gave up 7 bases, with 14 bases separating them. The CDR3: CASSLRQVLIGYTF. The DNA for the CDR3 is TGTGCCAGCAGCTTGAGACAGGTGTTAATTGGCTACACCTTC. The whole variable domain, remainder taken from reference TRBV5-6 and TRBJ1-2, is DAGVTQSPTHLIKTRGQQVTLRCSPKSGHDTVSWYQQALGQGPQFIFQYYEEEERQRGNFPDRFSGHQFPNYSSELNVNALLLGDSALYLCASSLRQVLIGYTFGSGTRLTVV.

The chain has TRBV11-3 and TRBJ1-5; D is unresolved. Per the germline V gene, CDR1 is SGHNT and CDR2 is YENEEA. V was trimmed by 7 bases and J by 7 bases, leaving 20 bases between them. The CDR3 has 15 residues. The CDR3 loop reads CASTGIGVSWQPQHF. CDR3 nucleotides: TGTGCCAGCACCGGGATCGGGGTAAGTTGGCAGCCCCAGCATTTT.

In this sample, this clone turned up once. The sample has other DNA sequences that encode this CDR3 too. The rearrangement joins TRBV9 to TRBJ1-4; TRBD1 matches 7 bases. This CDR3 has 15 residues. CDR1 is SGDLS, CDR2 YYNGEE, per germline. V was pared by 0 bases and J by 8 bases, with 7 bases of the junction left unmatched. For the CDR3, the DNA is TGTGCCAGCAGCGTAGATGAGGGGGCGCGGGAAAAACTGTTTTTT. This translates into CASSVDEGAREKLFF.

In DNA form, the CDR3 reads TGTGCCAGCTCACCCGCGGGACTAGCGGGGTCGAGGGATGAGCAGTTCTTC. This gives the protein CASSPAGLAGSRDEQFF. The rearrangement uses TRBV18 and TRBJ2-1; TRBD2 matches at 13 bases. The ends lost 3 bases at V and 8 bases at J; junction bases unmatched: 10. Germline V gene data show CDR1 as KGHSH and CDR2 as LQKENI. The length of the CDR3 is 17 residues.